This TCR beta chain was found in a study of regulatory T cells in long-lasting Graves disease. The CDR3 has 15 residues. Germline V gene sequence: CDR1 PRHDT, CDR2 FYEKMQ (reference sequence). V was clipped by 5 bases and J by 8 bases, with 16 bases between them. The time point was: newly diagnosed GD, antithyroid drugs for less than 3 months. Generation of the TCR library employed RNA extracted from PBMCs. HTBI primers from iRepertoire and Arm-PCR of CDR3 regions yielded the TCR beta libraries. TCRdb re-derived calls from the multiplex PCR reads in MiXCR, one entry per CDR3 protein. The data show hundreds of thousands of distinct CDR3 sequences, approximately 15% seen once. The same specimen was also included in a second study, on T cells in Graves' hyperthyroidism and ophthalmopathy.

This chain joins TRBV13 and TRBJ1-6, with a tentative D call TRBD1 (5 bases). The receptor was isolated from a man aged 30-40 years with Graves disease. Material: peripheral blood mononuclear cells (PBMCs), obtained at new diagnosis, from a patient treated with antithyroid drugs. The CDR3 bases are TGTGCCAGCAGCCACGGGACGGATACAGATTCACCCCTCCACTTT. This sequence encodes CASSHGTDTDSPLHF.